The 3 T cell receptor beta chains below all came from one sample that was sequenced in a study of T cell changes during pregnancy in multiple sclerosis. The assay was immunoSEQ multiplex PCR, and TCRdb's table has in-frame clones only and misses some. The sample has tens of thousands of clones, about 91% seen once. The specimen comprised CD8+ T cells from peripheral blood mononuclear cells, sampled before pregnancy. All receptors derive from a female donor with multiple sclerosis, enrolled in a pregnancy study.

The gene calls are TRBV27 and TRBJ1-1, with 7 positions matching TRBD1. The CDR3 runs 13 residues. Germline CDR1 and CDR2: MNHEY and SMNVEV (reference sequence). Trimming took 0 bases from V and 8 from J; bases not matched to a gene: 3. The CDR3: CASSLSSRGEAFF. The CDR3 DNA is TGTGCCAGCAGTTTATCGAGCAGGGGGGAAGCTTTCTTT.

This chain joins TRBV4-2 and TRBJ1-1; the D is unclear. V lost 4 bases and J 1 base, leaving 10 bases between the germline ends. The CDR3 contains 14 residues. Germline V CDR1 and CDR2: LGHNA, YNFKEQ. CDR3 DNA: TGTGCCAGCAGCCTCCAGGAATCGAACACTGAAGCTTTCTTT. This encodes CASSLQESNTEAFF.

The chain employs TRBV2 and TRBJ1-5; D call uncertain. The length of the CDR3 is 17 residues. Trimming removed 4 bases at V and 4 bases at J, with 20 bases between. Germline values: CDR1 SNHLY, CDR2 FYNNEI. DNA for the CDR3: TGTGCCAGCAGTGGCGGCCCCACGGATCCCGGAAATCAGCCCCAGCATTTT. This sequence encodes CASSGGPTDPGNQPQHF.